The 30 T cell receptor beta chains below come from one sample, sequenced in a study of radiotherapy plus CTLA-4 blockade in lung cancer. Sequenced by immunoSEQ multiplex PCR; TCRdb stores in-frame clones only, minus some. Of 25,000 to 40,000 clones in the sample, 70% were seen once. This specimen consisted of peripheral blood, obtained from a patient treated with radiotherapy plus ipilimumab. Source of these receptors: a human donor with non-small cell lung cancer who had stable disease on radiotherapy plus ipilimumab.

The chain combines TRBV25-1 with TRBJ2-7; 8 bases match TRBD1. This CDR3 region has 15 residues. Germline CDR1 is MGHDK and CDR2 is SYGVNS. The J segment lost 6 bases and the V segment lost 0 bases, leaving 7 bases of the junction unmatched. CDR3 amino acids: CASSEYGTGGLEQYF. The DNA for the CDR3 is TGTGCCAGCAGTGAATATGGGACAGGAGGTCTCGAGCAGTACTTC.

The genes are TRBV11-3 and TRBJ2-3; TRBD2 agrees at 11 bases. V shed 5 bases, J shed 3 bases, and the junction held 7 bases outside the gene matches. The CDR3 covers 16 residues. Germline CDR1 reads SGHNT; CDR2 reads YENEEA. CDR3 sequence reads: CASSPRTSGLTDTQYF. CDR3 nucleotide sequence: TGTGCCAGCAGCCCCAGGACTAGCGGGTTGACAGATACGCAGTATTTT.

The chain links TRBV28 to TRBJ1-2, with D hard to call. The V end lost 3 bases, the J end lost 0 bases, and 14 bases lay between the germline ends. The CDR3 is made up of 16 amino acids. The germline V gene has CDR1 MDHEN and CDR2 SYDVKM. The CDR3 loop reads CASSFWSGRANYGYTF. In DNA, the CDR3 is TGTGCCAGCAGTTTCTGGAGTGGGAGAGCTAACTATGGCTACACCTTC.

The chain recombines TRBV11-3 with TRBJ2-5; no firm D call. Trimming shortened V by 1 base and J by 5 bases, and 8 bases separated the two germline ends. Germline-derived CDR1 and CDR2 are SGHNT and YENEEA. This CDR3 is 13 amino acids long. Written as DNA, the CDR3 is TGTGCCAGCAGCTTAGGCCGGTTGGAGACCCAGTACTTC. Translation: CASSLGRLETQYF.

This chain joins TRBV12-1 and TRBJ2-7; TRBD2, as called in the table, went unchecked against the DNA. TRBV12-1 is reported as a pseudogene. This CDR3 contains 15 residues. Here the CDR3 DNA reads TGTGCCAGCAGCTTTTTAGTCGATCCTCCCAACGAGCAGTACTTC. Its translation is CASSFLVDPPNEQYF.

This chain links TRBV19 with TRBJ2-3, with 10 positions matching TRBD1. Trimming removed 3 bases from V and 4 bases from J; junction bases left unmatched: 7. CDR3 length: 16 residues. Germline assignment: CDR1 LNHDA and CDR2 SQIVND (reference sequence). CDR3 DNA sequence: TGTGCCAGTAGTATCGGGACAGGGGTGGTCGCAGATACGCAGTATTTT. This encodes CASSIGTGVVADTQYF.

The chain is built from TRBV5-6 and TRBJ1-6; TRBD1 is a possible D gene (5 bases). Germline V gives CDR1 SGHDT, CDR2 YYEEEE. The CDR3 has 16 residues. V dropped 2 bases and J dropped 0 bases, with 9 bases sitting between them. The CDR3, as DNA: TGTGCCAGCAGCTTACGACAGAGCTCCTATAATTCACCCCTCCACTTT. Encoded protein: CASSLRQSSYNSPLHF.

The chain combines TRBV19 with TRBJ1-3; D unresolved. The germline V gene encodes CDR1 LNHDA and CDR2 SQIVND (reference sequence). The CDR3 contains 16 residues. Trimming cost V 4 bases and J 0 bases, with 13 bases left between them. DNA of the CDR3: TGTGCCAGTAGTAGGGAGGGAATCCCCTCTGGAAACACCATATATTTT. Encoded protein: CASSREGIPSGNTIYF. The variable domain in full, completed from reference TRBV19 and TRBJ1-3, reads DGGITQSPKYLFRKEGQNVTLSCEQNLNHDAMYWYRQDPGQGLRLIYYSQIVNDFQKGDIAEGYSVSREKKESFPLTVTSAQKNPTAFYLCASSREGIPSGNTIYFGEGSWLTVV.

This sequence joins TRBV6-4 and TRBJ2-2, with 7 bases fitting TRBD2. V lost 3 bases to trimming and J lost 6 bases; unmatched junction nucleotides: 1. The germline V gene encodes CDR1 MRHNA and CDR2 SNTAGT. The CDR3 contains 13 residues. The CDR3 nucleotides read TGTGCCAGCAGTGAGGGGGGGGCCGGGGAGCTGTTTTTT. Amino acid sequence: CASSEGGAGELFF.

The chain has TRBV10-1 and TRBJ2-1; tentative D call: TRBD1 (6 bases). The CDR3 is 14 amino acids. In germline, CDR1 is WNHNN, CDR2 SYGVQD (reference sequence). V was pared by 8 bases and J by 4 bases, with 15 bases between. CDR3 loop: CASHLRGWYNEQFF. The DNA of the CDR3 is TGCGCCAGCCACCTTAGGGGGTGGTACAATGAGCAGTTCTTC.

V and J are TRBV2 and TRBJ1-1; TRBD1 is a possible D gene (6 bases). This CDR3 has 17 amino acids. Germline assignment: CDR1 SNHLY and CDR2 FYNNEI. V was clipped by 3 bases and J by 8 bases, with 25 bases between them. CDR3 bases: TGTGCCAGCAGTGACTTCGGTCTGAGGGACCATACAGGGGAAGCTTTCTTT. Translation gives CASSDFGLRDHTGEAFF.

CDR3 nucleotide sequence: TGTGCCAGCTCCCCAGGACAGAATACTAATGAAAAACTGTTTTTT. Amino acid sequence: CASSPGQNTNEKLFF. V gene TRBV18 combines with J gene TRBJ1-4; maybe TRBD1 (6 bases). Germline assignment: CDR1 KGHSH and CDR2 LQKENI. V was cut by 6 bases and J by 2 bases, with 13 bases left in between. The CDR3 loop spans 15 amino acids. The full variable domain, with the rest looked up from reference TRBV18 and TRBJ1-4, is NAGVMQNPRHLVRRRGQEARLRCSPMKGHSHVYWYRQLPEEGLKFMVYLQKENIIDESGMPKERFSAEFPKEGPSILRIQQVVRGDSAAYFCASSPGQNTNEKLFFGSGTQLSVL.

The V gene is TRBV4-1, the J gene TRBJ1-3; D remains unclear. The CDR3 has 17 amino acids. V was trimmed by 0 bases and J by 3 bases, leaving 15 bases between them. The germline gives CDR1 MGHRA, CDR2 YSYEKL. The CDR3 here is CASSQESLRAGGNTIYF. CDR3 DNA: TGCGCCAGCAGCCAAGAATCCCTGAGAGCGGGTGGAAACACCATATATTTT.

This clone was counted once. V gene TRBV21-1 combines with J gene TRBJ1-1; the table assigns TRBD1, which was not confirmed against the DNA. TRBV21-1 is described as a pseudogene. The CDR3 is made up of 17 amino acids. The CDR3 DNA follows: TGTGCCAGCAGCGTGGACAGGGGTTATGAGGTGAACACTGAAGCTTTCTTT. This gives the protein CASSVDRGYEVNTEAFF.

V usage is TRBV2 and J usage is TRBJ1-2; the D is unclear. The V and J ends lost 4 bases and 4 bases respectively, with 10 bases between them. The CDR3 extends over 13 amino acids. Per the germline V gene, CDR1 is SNHLY and CDR2 is FYNNEI. CDR3 in DNA: TGTGCCAGCAGTGTGGAGAGTAGCTATGGCTACACCTTC. This codes for CASSVESSYGYTF.

The gene calls are TRBV27 and TRBJ2-7; tentative D call: TRBD2 (6 bases). This CDR3 spans 16 amino acids. Deletions cut 7 bases from V and 3 bases from J, with 22 bases between. The germline V gene encodes CDR1 MNHEY and CDR2 SMNVEV (reference sequence). CDR3 bases: TGTGCCAGCACCCCTGTATACGGGAGATTTAGCTACGAGCAGTACTTC. This codes for CASTPVYGRFSYEQYF.

The V and J genes are TRBV11-2 and TRBJ2-1; unclear D gene. This CDR3 spans 15 amino acids. V lost 0 bases and J 7 bases, leaving 13 bases between the germline ends. CDR1 is SGHAT and CDR2 is FQNNGV in the germline V gene. This chain's CDR3 is CASSLDLWYGNEQFF. The DNA for the CDR3 is TGTGCCAGCAGCTTAGATCTCTGGTACGGGAATGAGCAGTTCTTC.

This sequence joins TRBV13 and TRBJ2-2; possible D gene TRBD1, 6 bases. The CDR3 has 14 residues. Trimming took off 5 bases at V and 3 bases at J, with 10 bases between the two ends. Germline V lookup: CDR1 PRHDT, CDR2 FYEKMQ (reference sequence). The CDR3 protein is CASSEQGYTGELFF. The CDR3 bases are TGTGCCAGCAGCGAGCAGGGGTACACCGGGGAGCTGTTTTTT.

This rearrangement joins TRBV7-2 to TRBJ2-1; 10 bases are a match to TRBD1. The CDR3 contains 16 residues. The V gene end was trimmed by 4 bases and the J gene end by 2 bases; junction bases not matched to a gene: 5. Germline V lookup: CDR1 SGHTA, CDR2 FQGNSA. Here the CDR3 reads CASSYGQGGTYNEQFF. DNA for the CDR3: TGTGCCAGCAGCTACGGACAGGGGGGAACCTACAATGAGCAGTTCTTC.

By share, this clone ranks as medium-sized. The chain links TRBV5-1 to TRBJ2-3; TRBD2 matches at 7 bases. Germline V lookup: CDR1 SGHRS, CDR2 YFSETQ. Trimming at V came to 2 bases and at J to 6 bases, leaving 6 bases not matched to a gene. The CDR3 totals 14 residues. The CDR3 DNA reads TGCGCCAGCAGCTTAAGAGCGGGGAGCGATACGCAGTATTTT. Amino acid sequence: CASSLRAGSDTQYF.

This clone was observed a few times. This chain connects TRBV10-1 to TRBJ1-4; 11 bases map to TRBD1. Germline-derived CDR1 and CDR2 are WNHNN and SYGVQD (reference sequence). V lost 10 bases and J lost 5; bases outside the gene matches: 6. CDR3 size: 14 residues. The CDR3 DNA is TGCGCCAACGTGGACAGGGGGCCGAATGAAAAACTGTTTTTT. This translates into CANVDRGPNEKLFF.

The chain carries TRBV5-1 and TRBJ1-2; 8 bases agree with TRBD1. The length of the CDR3 is 15 residues. Germline-derived CDR1 and CDR2 are SGHRS and YFSETQ. The junction had 10 bases not matched to a gene; V was cut back by 4 bases and J by 5 bases. CDR3 DNA sequence: TGCGCCAGCAGCCCACAGACAGGGGTGGAATATGGCTACACCTTC. This gives the protein CASSPQTGVEYGYTF.

The chain employs TRBV6-1 and TRBJ2-2; 9 nucleotides align to TRBD1. J gave up 5 bases and V 1 base, and 14 bases lay outside the gene matches. This CDR3 comprises 19 residues. Germline-derived CDR1 and CDR2 are MNHNS and SASEGT. CDR3 residues: CASSEVLGRTGVYTGELFF. In DNA, the CDR3 is TGTGCCAGCAGTGAAGTACTAGGGAGGACAGGGGTCTATACCGGGGAGCTGTTTTTT.

This clone was seen a few times. The V and J genes are TRBV19 and TRBJ2-7; D is perhaps TRBD2 (6 bases). V was cut by 5 bases and J by 7 bases, with 21 bases left in between. This CDR3 is built from 15 residues. Germline V gene sequence: CDR1 LNHDA, CDR2 SQIVND (reference sequence). In nucleotides, the CDR3 is TGTGCCAGTAGTTCTCCCGGGAGCGGTTTGGGGGAGCAGTACTTC. Protein product: CASSSPGSGLGEQYF.

On this clone: Other DNA sequences of this sample code for an identical CDR3. The genes are TRBV19 and TRBJ1-2; D remains unclear. V shed 4 bases and J shed 8 bases, with 8 bases lying between them. The CDR3 consists of 11 residues. CDR1 is LNHDA, CDR2 SQIVND, per germline (reference sequence). The CDR3 loop reads CASSTPLGYTF. The CDR3 DNA reads TGTGCCAGTAGTACGCCGCTGGGCTACACCTTC. The variable domain in full, completed from reference TRBV19 and TRBJ1-2, reads DGGITQSPKYLFRKEGQNVTLSCEQNLNHDAMYWYRQDPGQGLRLIYYSQIVNDFQKGDIAEGYSVSREKKESFPLTVTSAQKNPTAFYLCASSTPLGYTFGSGTRLTVV.

J is TRBJ2-1 and V is TRBV21-1; the table's D call, TRBD1, was not checked against the DNA. TRBV21-1 is a listed pseudogene. CDR3 size: 16 residues. Here the CDR3 reads CASSIRGRRSYNEQFF. CDR3 nucleotides: TGTGCCAGCAGCATCAGGGGGCGACGCTCCTACAATGAGCAGTTCTTC.

The chain combines TRBV2 with TRBJ2-1; D gene uncertain. Trimming removed 2 bases at V and 4 bases at J, with 9 bases between. This CDR3 is built from 14 residues. CDR1 and CDR2 (germline): SNHLY, FYNNEI. CDR3 coding DNA: TGTGCCAGCAGTGAAAGGCTCTTTTACAATGAGCAGTTCTTC. Residues: CASSERLFYNEQFF.

The chain is built from TRBV10-3 and TRBJ2-3, with 8 bases that match TRBD1. From germline, CDR1 is ENHRY and CDR2 SYGVKD. The length of the CDR3 is 18 residues. J lost 1 base, V lost 0 bases, and 9 bases had no gene match. CDR3 DNA: TGTGCCATCAGTGAGTCTCGGACAGGGTGGGTCCGCACAGATACGCAGTATTTT. It specifies CAISESRTGWVRTDTQYF.

The V call is TRBV10-1, the J call TRBJ2-1; D gene uncertain. CDR1 WNHNN and CDR2 SYGVQD come from the germline V gene (reference sequence). The CDR3 extends over 15 amino acids. Trimming took off 0 bases at V and 6 bases at J, with 12 bases between the two ends. The CDR3 spells CASSESGRVGNEQFF. The CDR3 bases are TGCGCCAGCAGTGAGTCGGGTAGGGTCGGCAATGAGCAGTTCTTC.

Written as DNA, the CDR3 is TGTGCCAGTAGTATTCTGGACAGACACAATGAGCAGTTCTTC. Amino acid sequence: CASSILDRHNEQFF. This rearrangement joins TRBV19 to TRBJ2-1, with D possibly matching TRBD1 (6 bases). CDR3 size: 14 residues. The germline V gene has CDR1 LNHDA and CDR2 SQIVND (reference sequence). Trimming took off 3 bases at V and 5 bases at J, with 11 bases between the two ends.